This is a list of T cell receptor beta chains from one sample in a study of blood T cell repertoires in COVID-19. Here immunoSEQ multiplex PCR was the method, and the copy in TCRdb shows in-frame clones only, minus some. The sample holds about 280,000 clones, about 89% seen once. Sequencing used peripheral blood. Receptors originate from a man aged 40-50 years with acute or convalescent COVID-19. The conserved cysteine and the conserved F or W are not part of the CDR3 here.

J gene: TRBJ2-3
V gene: TRBV4-2
CDR3 protein: ASSSAPQQGSLSDTQY

J gene: TRBJ2-1
V gene: TRBV29-1
CDR3 protein: SFENYEQF

J gene: TRBJ1-4
V gene: TRBV2
CDR3 protein: ASSETEALF

J gene: TRBJ1-5
V gene: TRBV27
CDR3 protein: ASIGLGDQPQH

J gene: TRBJ1-6
V gene: TRBV5-4
CDR3 protein: ASSVGQGSGPYNSPLH

J gene: TRBJ2-7
V gene: TRBV6-5
CDR3 protein: ASTPTGETYEQY

J gene: TRBJ2-7
V gene: TRBV24-1
CDR3 protein: ATSDGTGVDVQY

J gene: TRBJ1-6
V gene: TRBV5-4
CDR3 protein: ASSYRGDNSPLH

J gene: TRBJ2-1
V gene: TRBV7-3
CDR3 protein: ASSLTGSYNEQF

J gene: TRBJ1-4
V gene: TRBV5-1
CDR3 protein: ASSDSSGGEKLF

J gene: TRBJ2-2
V gene: TRBV2
CDR3 protein: ASAPGQLNTGELF

J gene: TRBJ1-2
V gene: TRBV5-6
CDR3 protein: ASSLGDGRGSYYGYT

J gene: TRBJ1-1
V gene: TRBV9
CDR3 protein: ASSGVGQVNTEAF

J gene: TRBJ1-5
V gene: TRBV10-2
CDR3 protein: ASSTVFVTTNQPQH

J gene: TRBJ2-1
V gene: TRBV7-3
CDR3 protein: ASSPSGGVPYNEQF

J gene: TRBJ2-7
V gene: TRBV6-5
CDR3 protein: ASSSLAGDYEQY

J gene: TRBJ1-5
V gene: TRBV2
CDR3 protein: ASSPSARGGGNQPQH

J gene: TRBJ1-6
V gene: TRBV7-9
CDR3 protein: ASSLDDTPTLH

J gene: TRBJ1-5
V gene: TRBV2
CDR3 protein: ASREGQGGQPQH

J gene: TRBJ1-1
V gene: TRBV2
CDR3 protein: ASSEEHGTEAF

J gene: TRBJ1-2
V gene: TRBV19
CDR3 protein: ASSNRDNPRDGYT

J gene: TRBJ1-1
V gene: TRBV28
CDR3 protein: ASSLVLGTGAAEAF

J gene: TRBJ1-3
V gene: TRBV5-1
CDR3 protein: ASSEGTAGNTIY

J gene: TRBJ1-1
V gene: TRBV19
CDR3 protein: ASSIPLHGRNTEAF

J gene: TRBJ2-2
V gene: TRBV29-1
CDR3 protein: SVAPTNAGELF

J gene: TRBJ1-1
V gene: TRBV10-2
CDR3 protein: ASSVTGGAGTEAF

J gene: TRBJ2-1
V gene: TRBV5-4
CDR3 protein: ASSLLGSYNEQF

J gene: TRBJ2-2
V gene: TRBV7-9
CDR3 protein: ASSSTPPGAIGELF

J gene: TRBJ1-2
V gene: TRBV15
CDR3 protein: ATSRVGQGYYGYT

J gene: TRBJ1-5
V gene: TRBV15
CDR3 protein: ATSRAWDRDQPQH

J gene: TRBJ2-1
V gene: TRBV18
CDR3 protein: ASSRDRADEQF

J gene: TRBJ2-1
V gene: TRBV7-8
CDR3 protein: ASSQTGGSYNEQF

J gene: TRBJ1-2
V gene: TRBV10-3
CDR3 protein: AISANYGYT

J gene: TRBJ2-1
V gene: TRBV27
CDR3 protein: ASRPRTDIRDEQF

J gene: TRBJ2-1
V gene: TRBV9
CDR3 protein: ASSVAEGLAGAQQF

J gene: TRBJ2-2
V gene: TRBV5-1
CDR3 protein: ASSLVRGTGELF

J gene: TRBJ2-3
V gene: TRBV3-1/TRBV3-2
CDR3 protein: ASSQGLAGGRQY

J gene: TRBJ2-4
V gene: TRBV19
CDR3 protein: ASSSGLLAKNIQY

J gene: TRBJ2-7
V gene: TRBV6-5
CDR3 protein: ASGPGTGGYEQY

J gene: TRBJ2-3
V gene: TRBV27
CDR3 protein: ASSAGTSGGSDTQY

J gene: TRBJ1-1
V gene: TRBV19
CDR3 protein: AELNEGGINTEAF

J gene: TRBJ1-2
V gene: TRBV7-2
CDR3 protein: ASSYLGPAGGYT

J gene: TRBJ2-5
V gene: TRBV6-5
CDR3 protein: ASWEQGRETQY

J gene: TRBJ1-5
V gene: TRBV5-1
CDR3 protein: ASSLDSPSSQPQH

J gene: TRBJ1-5
V gene: TRBV5-1
CDR3 protein: ASSLEGGAQPQH

J gene: TRBJ2-7
V gene: TRBV5-1
CDR3 protein: ASSTSGQVGEQY

J gene: TRBJ1-5
V gene: TRBV5-1
CDR3 protein: ASSLGGDSNQPQH

J gene: TRBJ2-7
V gene: TRBV28
CDR3 protein: ASSPSGEDYEQY

J gene: TRBJ1-1
V gene: TRBV29-1
CDR3 protein: SVLRQGASTEAF

J gene: TRBJ1-4
V gene: TRBV5-1
CDR3 protein: ASSRTPTATNEKLF

J gene: TRBJ1-1
V gene: TRBV9
CDR3 protein: ASSLQGWSNTEAF

J gene: TRBJ1-2
V gene: TRBV9
CDR3 protein: ASSVGRAGNYGYT

J gene: TRBJ2-1
V gene: TRBV15
CDR3 protein: ATSRVLSDNEQF

J gene: TRBJ2-7
V gene: TRBV24-1
CDR3 protein: ATSDAADLEQY

J gene: TRBJ1-6
V gene: TRBV10-2
CDR3 protein: ASSESAFWGSNSPLH

J gene: TRBJ2-3
V gene: TRBV6-6
CDR3 protein: ASSPGQDFADTQY

J gene: TRBJ2-3
V gene: TRBV19
CDR3 protein: ASSPRDRGLPDTQY

J gene: TRBJ1-6
V gene: TRBV13
CDR3 protein: ASSLSGRVGSPLH